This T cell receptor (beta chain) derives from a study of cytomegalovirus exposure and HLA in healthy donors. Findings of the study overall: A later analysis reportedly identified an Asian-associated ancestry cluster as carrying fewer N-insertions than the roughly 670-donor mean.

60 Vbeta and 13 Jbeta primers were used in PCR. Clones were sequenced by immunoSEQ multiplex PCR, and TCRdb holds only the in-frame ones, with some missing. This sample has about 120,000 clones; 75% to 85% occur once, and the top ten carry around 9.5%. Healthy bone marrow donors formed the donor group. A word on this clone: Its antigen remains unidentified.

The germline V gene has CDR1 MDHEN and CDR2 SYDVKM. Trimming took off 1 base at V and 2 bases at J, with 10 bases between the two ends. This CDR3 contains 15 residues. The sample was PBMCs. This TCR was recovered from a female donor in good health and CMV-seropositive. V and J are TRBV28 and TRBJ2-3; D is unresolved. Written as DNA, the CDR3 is TGTGCCAGCAGTTTATTTAGGCAGGTCACAGATACGCAGTATTTT. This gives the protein CASSLFRQVTDTQYF.